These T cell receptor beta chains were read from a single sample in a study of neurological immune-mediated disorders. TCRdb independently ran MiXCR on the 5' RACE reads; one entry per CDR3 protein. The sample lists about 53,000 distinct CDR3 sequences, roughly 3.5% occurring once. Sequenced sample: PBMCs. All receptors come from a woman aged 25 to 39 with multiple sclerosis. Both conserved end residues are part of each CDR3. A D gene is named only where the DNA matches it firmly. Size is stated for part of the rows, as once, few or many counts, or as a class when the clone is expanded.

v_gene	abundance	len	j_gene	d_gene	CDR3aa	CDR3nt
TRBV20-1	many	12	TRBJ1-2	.	CSARGGGDGYTF	TGCAGTGCTAGAGGGGGAGGAGATGGCTACACCTTC
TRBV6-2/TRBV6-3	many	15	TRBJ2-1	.	CASRRGESSYNEQFF	TGTGCCAGCAGACGCGGGGAAAGCTCCTACAATGAGCAGTTCTTC
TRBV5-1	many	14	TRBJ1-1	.	CASSPQGLNTEAFF	TGCGCCAGCAGCCCTCAGGGCTTGAACACTGAAGCTTTCTTT
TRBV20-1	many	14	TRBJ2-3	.	CSARNSGTTDTQYF	TGCAGTGCTAGGAATTCCGGGACGACAGATACGCAGTATTTT
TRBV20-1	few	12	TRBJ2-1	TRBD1	CSMDRGLDEQFF	TGCAGTATGGACAGGGGGCTAGACGAGCAGTTCTTC
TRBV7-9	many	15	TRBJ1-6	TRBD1	CASSPRQGDNSPLHF	TGTGCCAGCAGCCCGAGACAGGGTGATAATTCACCCCTCCACTTT
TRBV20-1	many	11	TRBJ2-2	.	CSARGSGELFF	TGCAGTGCTAGGGGGTCCGGGGAGCTGTTTTTT
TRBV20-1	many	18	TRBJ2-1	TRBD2	CSAERTSGSEGSYNEQFF	TGCAGTGCCGAAAGAACTAGCGGGAGTGAAGGATCCTACAATGAGCAGTTCTTC
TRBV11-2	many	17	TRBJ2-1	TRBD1	CASSLAAPGQGIGEQFF	TGTGCCAGCAGCTTAGCGGCTCCGGGACAGGGTATTGGTGAGCAGTTCTTC
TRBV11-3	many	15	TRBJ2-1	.	CASSDARSSYNEQFF	TGTGCCAGCAGCGATGCACGGAGCTCCTACAATGAGCAGTTCTTC
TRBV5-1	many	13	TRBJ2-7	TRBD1	CASSFTGEHEQYF	TGCGCCAGCAGCTTCACAGGGGAGCACGAGCAGTACTTC
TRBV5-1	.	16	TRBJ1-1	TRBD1	CASSSHLQGADTEAFF	TGCGCCAGCAGCTCACACCTACAGGGGGCTGACACTGAAGCTTTCTTT
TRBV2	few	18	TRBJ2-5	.	CASKPLGGETVQQETQYF	TGTGCCAGCAAACCATTGGGGGGTGAGACGGTACAGCAAGAGACCCAGTACTTC
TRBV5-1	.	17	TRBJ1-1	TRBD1	CASSLWVGGTGSTEAFF	TGCGCCAGCAGCTTGTGGGTAGGGGGGACAGGAAGTACTGAAGCTTTCTTT
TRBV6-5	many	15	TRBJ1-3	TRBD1	CASSYQGAYGNTIYF	TGTGCCAGCAGTTACCAGGGGGCGTATGGAAACACCATATATTTT
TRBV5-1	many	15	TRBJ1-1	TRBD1	CASSLQGAANTEAFF	TGCGCCAGCAGCTTACAGGGGGCCGCTAACACTGAAGCTTTCTTT
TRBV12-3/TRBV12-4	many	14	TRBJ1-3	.	CASRHRASGNTIYF	TGTGCCAGCAGACACAGGGCCTCTGGAAACACCATATATTTT
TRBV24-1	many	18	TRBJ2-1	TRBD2	CATSDPDPSGSSYNEQFF	TGTGCCACCAGTGATCCGGACCCTAGCGGGAGCTCCTACAATGAGCAGTTCTTC
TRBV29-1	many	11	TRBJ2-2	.	CSVGRGGELFF	TGCAGCGTTGGAAGGGGAGGGGAGCTGTTTTTT
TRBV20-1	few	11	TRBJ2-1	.	CSASLVNEQFF	TGCAGTGCTAGCCTGGTCAATGAGCAGTTCTTC
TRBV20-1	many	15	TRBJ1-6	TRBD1	CSARFQGAVNSPLHF	TGCAGTGCGCGGTTCCAGGGGGCTGTTAATTCACCCCTCCACTTT
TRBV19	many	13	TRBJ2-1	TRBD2	CASSITSGGSQFF	TGTGCCAGTAGTATCACTAGCGGGGGGTCGCAGTTCTTC